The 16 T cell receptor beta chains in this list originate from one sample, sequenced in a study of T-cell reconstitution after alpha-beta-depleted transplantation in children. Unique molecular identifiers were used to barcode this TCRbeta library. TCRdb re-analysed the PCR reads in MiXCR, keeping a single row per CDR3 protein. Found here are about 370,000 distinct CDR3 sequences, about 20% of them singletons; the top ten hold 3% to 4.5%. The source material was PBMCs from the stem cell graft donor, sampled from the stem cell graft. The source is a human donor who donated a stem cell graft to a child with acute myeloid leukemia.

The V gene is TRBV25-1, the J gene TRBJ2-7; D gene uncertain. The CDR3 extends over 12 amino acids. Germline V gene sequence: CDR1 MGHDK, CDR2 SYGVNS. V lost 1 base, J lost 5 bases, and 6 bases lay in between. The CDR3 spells CASSESGHEQYF. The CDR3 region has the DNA TGTGCCAGCAGTGAATCCGGCCACGAGCAGTACTTC.

Here the CDR3 reads CASSLAGGERETQYF. The CDR3 DNA reads as TGTGCCAGCAGCTTAGCGGGAGGAGAGAGAGAGACCCAGTACTTC. The chain is built from TRBV7-2 and TRBJ2-5; tentative D call: TRBD2 (6 bases). The V end lost 0 bases, the J end lost 4 bases, and 12 bases lay between the germline ends. This CDR3 region has 15 residues. Germline assignment: CDR1 SGHTA and CDR2 FQGNSA.

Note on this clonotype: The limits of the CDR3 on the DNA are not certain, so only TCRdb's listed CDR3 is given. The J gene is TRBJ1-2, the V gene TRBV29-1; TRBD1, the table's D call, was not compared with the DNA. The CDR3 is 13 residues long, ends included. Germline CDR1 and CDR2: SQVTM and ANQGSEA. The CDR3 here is CSFDSGQGRGYTF.

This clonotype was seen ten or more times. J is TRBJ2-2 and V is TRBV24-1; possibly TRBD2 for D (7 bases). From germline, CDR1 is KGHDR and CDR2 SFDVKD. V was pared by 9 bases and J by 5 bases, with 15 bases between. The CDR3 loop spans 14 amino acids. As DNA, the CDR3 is TGTGCCACCGAGGGGGGGCGCCCGACCGGGGAGCTGTTTTTT. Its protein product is CATEGGRPTGELFF.

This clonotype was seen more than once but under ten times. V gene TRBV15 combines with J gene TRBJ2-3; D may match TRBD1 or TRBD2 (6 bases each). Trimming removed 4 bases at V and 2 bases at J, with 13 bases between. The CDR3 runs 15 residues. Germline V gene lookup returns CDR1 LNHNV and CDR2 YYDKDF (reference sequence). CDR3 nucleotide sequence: TGTGCCACCAGCAATTCCGGGGGCCCCACAGATACGCAGTATTTT. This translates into CATSNSGGPTDTQYF.

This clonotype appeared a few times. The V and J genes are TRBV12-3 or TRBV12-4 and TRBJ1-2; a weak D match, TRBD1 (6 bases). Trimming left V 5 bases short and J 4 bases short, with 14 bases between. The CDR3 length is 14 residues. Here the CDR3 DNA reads TGTGCCAGCAGTACTCTAGGGGGATCCTATGGCTACACCTTC. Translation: CASSTLGGSYGYTF.

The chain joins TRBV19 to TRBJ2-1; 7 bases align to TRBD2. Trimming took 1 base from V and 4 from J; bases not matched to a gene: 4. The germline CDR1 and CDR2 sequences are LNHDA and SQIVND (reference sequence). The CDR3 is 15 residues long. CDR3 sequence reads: CASSIVTSEYNEQFF. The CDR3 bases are TGTGCCAGTAGTATAGTCACTAGCGAGTACAATGAGCAGTTCTTC.

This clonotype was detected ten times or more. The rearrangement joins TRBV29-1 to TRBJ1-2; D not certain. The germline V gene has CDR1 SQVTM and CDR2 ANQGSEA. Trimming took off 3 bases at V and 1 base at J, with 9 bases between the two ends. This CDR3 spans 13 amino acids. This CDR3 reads CSVEWAFNYGYTF. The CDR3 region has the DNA TGCAGCGTTGAGTGGGCTTTTAACTATGGCTACACCTTC.

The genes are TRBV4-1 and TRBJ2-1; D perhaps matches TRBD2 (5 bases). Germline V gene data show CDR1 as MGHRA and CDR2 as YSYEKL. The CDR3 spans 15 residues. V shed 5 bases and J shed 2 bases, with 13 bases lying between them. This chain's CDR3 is CASSTFGETYNEQFF. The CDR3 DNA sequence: TGCGCCAGCAGCACCTTCGGGGAGACCTACAATGAGCAGTTCTTC.

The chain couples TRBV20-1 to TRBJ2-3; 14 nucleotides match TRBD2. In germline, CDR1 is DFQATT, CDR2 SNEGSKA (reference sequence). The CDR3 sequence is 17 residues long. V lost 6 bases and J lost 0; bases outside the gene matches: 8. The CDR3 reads CSAQTSGRAPSTDTQYF. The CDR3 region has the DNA TGCAGTGCGCAGACTAGCGGGAGGGCCCCTAGCACAGATACGCAGTATTTT.

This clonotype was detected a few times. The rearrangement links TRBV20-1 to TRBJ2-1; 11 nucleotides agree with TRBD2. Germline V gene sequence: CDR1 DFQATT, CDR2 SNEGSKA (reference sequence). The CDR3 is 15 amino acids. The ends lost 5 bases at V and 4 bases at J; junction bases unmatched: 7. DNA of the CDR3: TGCAGTGCTCCCCAGGGACTAGCGGTTTACAATGAGCAGTTCTTC. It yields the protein CSAPQGLAVYNEQFF.

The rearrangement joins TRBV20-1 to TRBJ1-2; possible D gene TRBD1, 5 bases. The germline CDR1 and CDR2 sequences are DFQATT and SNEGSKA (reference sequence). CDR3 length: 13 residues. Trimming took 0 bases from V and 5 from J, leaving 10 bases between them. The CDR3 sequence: CSAREQGGYGYTF. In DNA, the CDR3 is TGCAGTGCTAGAGAGCAGGGTGGTTATGGCTACACCTTC.

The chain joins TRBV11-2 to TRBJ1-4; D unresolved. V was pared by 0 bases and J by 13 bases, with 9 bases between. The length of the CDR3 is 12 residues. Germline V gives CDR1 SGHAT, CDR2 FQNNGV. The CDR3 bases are TGTGCCAGCAGCTTAGATTCAGTGAGACTGTTTTTT. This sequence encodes CASSLDSVRLFF.

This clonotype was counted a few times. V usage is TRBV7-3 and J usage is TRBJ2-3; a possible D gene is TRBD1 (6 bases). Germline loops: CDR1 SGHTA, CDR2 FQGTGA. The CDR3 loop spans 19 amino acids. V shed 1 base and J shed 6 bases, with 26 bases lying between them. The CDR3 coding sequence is TGTGCCAGCAGCTTAAAGGTCCCGGGGCAGGGGAAAACTAAGGATACGCAGTATTTT. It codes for CASSLKVPGQGKTKDTQYF.

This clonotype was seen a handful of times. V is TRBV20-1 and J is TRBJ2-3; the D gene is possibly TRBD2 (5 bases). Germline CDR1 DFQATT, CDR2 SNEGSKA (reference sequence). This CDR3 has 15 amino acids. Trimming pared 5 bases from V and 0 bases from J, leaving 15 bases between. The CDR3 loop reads CSAVESGSSTDTQYF. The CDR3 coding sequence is TGCAGTGCTGTTGAGAGCGGATCAAGCACAGATACGCAGTATTTT.

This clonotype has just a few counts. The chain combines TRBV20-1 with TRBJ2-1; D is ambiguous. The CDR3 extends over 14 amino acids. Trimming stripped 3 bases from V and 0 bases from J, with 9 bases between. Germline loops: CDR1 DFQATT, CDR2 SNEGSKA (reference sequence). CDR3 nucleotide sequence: TGCAGTGCTAGCGGCGCTAGCTCCTACAATGAGCAGTTCTTC. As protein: CSASGASSYNEQFF.